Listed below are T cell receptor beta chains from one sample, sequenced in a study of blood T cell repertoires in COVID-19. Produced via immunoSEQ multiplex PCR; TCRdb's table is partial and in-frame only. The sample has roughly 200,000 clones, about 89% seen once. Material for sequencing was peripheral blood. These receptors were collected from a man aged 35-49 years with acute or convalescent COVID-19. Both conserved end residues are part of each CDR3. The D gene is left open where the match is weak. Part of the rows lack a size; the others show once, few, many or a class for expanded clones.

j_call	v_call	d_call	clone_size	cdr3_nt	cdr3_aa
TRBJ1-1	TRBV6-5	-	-	TGTGCCAGCAGTTACACCTGGAGAAAAATGAACACTGAAGCTTTCTTT	CASSYTWRKMNTEAFF
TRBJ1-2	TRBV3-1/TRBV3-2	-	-	TGTGCCAGCAGCTCCCGGGGAGCCAACTATGGCTACACCTTC	CASSSRGANYGYTF
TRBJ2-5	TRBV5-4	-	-	TGTGCCAGCAGCTCCCACAGGGAGACCCAGTACTTC	CASSSHRETQYF
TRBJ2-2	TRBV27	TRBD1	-	TGTGCCAGCCGAGGGACAGGGAGAGCCGGGGAGCTGTTTTTT	CASRGTGRAGELFF
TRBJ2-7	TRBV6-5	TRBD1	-	TGTGCCAGCAGTTCCCCAGGGACAGGGACGTACGAGCAGTACTTC	CASSSPGTGTYEQYF
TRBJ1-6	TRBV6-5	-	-	TGTGCCAGCAGAGGGGGAAGCTCCTATAATTCACCCCTCCACTTT	CASRGGSSYNSPLHF
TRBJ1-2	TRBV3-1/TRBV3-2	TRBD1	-	TGTGCCAGCAGCCCGTATGGGGACAGAGCAGCTAACTATGGCTACACCTTC	CASSPYGDRAANYGYTF
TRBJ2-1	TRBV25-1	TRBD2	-	TGTGCCAGCAGTGAATGGGGAGGGACGAATGAGCAGTTCTTC	CASSEWGGTNEQFF
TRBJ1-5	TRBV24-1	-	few	TGTGCCACCTCACCTGGGGGGGCGGTTCAGCCCCAGCATTTT	CATSPGGAVQPQHF
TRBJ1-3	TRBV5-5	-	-	TGTGCCAGCAGCCCACAGCGGAATCCTGGAAACACCATATATTTT	CASSPQRNPGNTIYF
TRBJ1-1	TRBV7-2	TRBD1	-	TGTGCCAGCAGCTTAGGGGCGGACAGGCCATTGAACACTGAAGCTTTCTTT	CASSLGADRPLNTEAFF
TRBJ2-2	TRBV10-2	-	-	TGCGCCAGCTTAGAGGGGGGGGGCGGCACCGGGGAGCTGTTTTTT	CASLEGGGGTGELFF
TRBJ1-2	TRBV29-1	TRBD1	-	TGCAGCGTTGAAGGTATAGGGACAGGGTACGGCTACACCTTC	CSVEGIGTGYGYTF
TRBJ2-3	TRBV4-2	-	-	TGTGCCAGCAGCCAAGATGCTAGTGGAGATACGCAGTATTTT	CASSQDASGDTQYF
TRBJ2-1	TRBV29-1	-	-	TGCAGCGTTGAGTGGCGGGACAGAGGATACAATGAGCAGTTCTTC	CSVEWRDRGYNEQFF
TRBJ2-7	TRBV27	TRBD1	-	TGTGCCAGCAGTTTCGGGACAGGTACCTACGAGCAGTACTTC	CASSFGTGTYEQYF
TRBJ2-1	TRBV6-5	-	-	TGTGCCAGCAGACCGTGGCGAGGAGGCAATGAGCAGTTCTTC	CASRPWRGGNEQFF
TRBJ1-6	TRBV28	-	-	TGTGCCAGCATGGACAGATATAATTCACCCCTCCACTTT	CASMDRYNSPLHF
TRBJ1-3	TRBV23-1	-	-	TGCGCCAGCATACCCCAGGGGTACTCTGGAAACACCATATATTTT	CASIPQGYSGNTIYF
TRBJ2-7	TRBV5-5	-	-	TGTGCCAGCAGCTCCCCAACAGGACGATCCTACGAGCAGTACTTC	CASSSPTGRSYEQYF
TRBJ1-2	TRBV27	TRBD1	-	TGTGCCAGCAGTCGACAGGGGAATGGCTATGGCTACACCTTC	CASSRQGNGYGYTF
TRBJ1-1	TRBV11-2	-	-	TGTGCCAGCAGCCAACAGTTGAACACTGAAGCTTTCTTT	CASSQQLNTEAFF
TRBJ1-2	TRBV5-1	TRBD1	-	TGCGCCAGCAGCTCAACCGGGACAGCCTATGGCTACACCTTC	CASSSTGTAYGYTF
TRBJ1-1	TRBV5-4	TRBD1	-	TGTGCCAGCAGCAACGTTACGATTCAGGGGGCTGAAGCTTTCTTT	CASSNVTIQGAEAFF
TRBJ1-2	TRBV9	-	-	TGTGCCAGCAGCCCGGAGGGGAATGAGAACTATGGCTACACCTTC	CASSPEGNENYGYTF
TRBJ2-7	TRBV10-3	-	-	TGTGCCATCAGTGAGTCGACAGTCTACGAGCAGTACTTC	CAISESTVYEQYF
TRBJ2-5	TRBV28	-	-	TGTGCCAGCGGGCTCTTGTACCAAGAGACCCAGTACTTC	CASGLLYQETQYF
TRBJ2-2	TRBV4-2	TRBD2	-	TGTGCCAGCAGCCCAGGGACTAGCGGGGACAACACCGGGGAGCTGTTTTTT	CASSPGTSGDNTGELFF
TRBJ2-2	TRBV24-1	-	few	TGTGCCACCAGTGATCACCGGACCGCGGGGACCGGGGAGCTGTTTTTT	CATSDHRTAGTGELFF
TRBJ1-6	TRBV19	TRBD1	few	TGTGCCAGTAGTATCGACGACAGGGGGCTTGGGGCCCTCCACTTT	CASSIDDRGLGALHF
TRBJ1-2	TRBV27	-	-	TGTGCCAGCAGTTTCGGCCAGGATAATGGCTACACCTTC	CASSFGQDNGYTF
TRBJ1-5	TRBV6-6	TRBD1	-	TGTGCCAGCAGCCCCGGACAGGACCGGCAGCCCCAGCATTTT	CASSPGQDRQPQHF
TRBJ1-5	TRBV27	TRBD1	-	TGTGCCAGCAGCCGCGTTCCCCGACAGGGGGCTAGCCAGCCCCAGCATTTT	CASSRVPRQGASQPQHF
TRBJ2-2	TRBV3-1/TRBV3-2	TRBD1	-	TGTGCCAGCAGCCCGACCTCCGGGACAGGGTTTGGCGGGGAGCTGTTTTTT	CASSPTSGTGFGGELFF
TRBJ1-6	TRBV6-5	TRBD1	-	TGTGCCAGCAGAAATGACAGGGTGGTTTCACCCCTCCACTTT	CASRNDRVVSPLHF
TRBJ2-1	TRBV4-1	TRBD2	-	TGCGCCAGCAGCCATGGCATTAGTGGGACTAGCCTCAATGAGCAGTTCTTC	CASSHGISGTSLNEQFF
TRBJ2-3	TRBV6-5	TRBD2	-	TGTGCCAGCAGTTCGAACGGGGGGGCCGGCACAGATACGCAGTATTTT	CASSSNGGAGTDTQYF
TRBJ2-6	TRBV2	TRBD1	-	TGTGCCAGGACAGGGGGCAACTCTGGGGCCAACGTCCTGACTTTC	CARTGGNSGANVLTF
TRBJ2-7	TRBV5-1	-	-	TGCGCCAGCAGCTTGGCCGGGTCCTACGAGCAGTACTTC	CASSLAGSYEQYF
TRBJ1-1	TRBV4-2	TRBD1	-	TGTGCCAGCAGCCCCCGCGGGCAGGGGGCACAGAACACTGAAGCTTTCTTT	CASSPRGQGAQNTEAFF